The 31 T cell receptor beta chains below were found in one sample sequenced in a study of graft-versus-host responses after intestinal transplantation. The table came from immunoSEQ multiplex PCR; TCRdb's copy has only in-frame clones and leaves some out. The sample yields 95,000 or so clones, approximately 92% seen once. The sample here was PBMCs, taken 450 to 460 days after intestinal transplant. The receptor set was obtained from a human patient who received an intestinal transplant, so some T cells may come from the graft donor.

Only a few counts were recorded for this clone. The rearrangement links TRBV2 to TRBJ1-4; D gene ambiguous. CDR1 and CDR2 (germline): SNHLY, FYNNEI. This CDR3 has 15 amino acids. V lost 4 bases and J 0 bases, leaving 9 bases between the germline ends. The CDR3: CASSGFPPTNEKLFF. As DNA, the CDR3 is TGTGCCAGCAGTGGCTTCCCCCCAACTAATGAAAAACTGTTTTTT.

The chain recombines TRBV19 with TRBJ1-4; no firm D call. V gave up 3 bases and J gave up 5 bases, with 4 bases separating them. The CDR3 is 12 amino acids. Germline V gives CDR1 LNHDA, CDR2 SQIVND (reference sequence). CDR3 sequence: CASSMGNEKLFF. CDR3 nucleotide sequence: TGTGCCAGTAGTATGGGCAATGAAAAACTGTTTTTT.

The chain employs TRBV11-2 and TRBJ2-1; 9 nucleotides align to TRBD2. V shed 1 base and J 5 bases; nucleotides not matched to a gene: 0. Looked up from germline, CDR1 is SGHAT and CDR2 is FQNNGV. This CDR3 is 14 amino acids long. Here the CDR3 reads CASSLGGGDNEQFF. CDR3 DNA sequence: TGTGCCAGCAGCTTAGGCGGGGGGGACAATGAGCAGTTCTTC.

V usage is TRBV5-4 and J usage is TRBJ1-1; D is ambiguous. Germline V gene sequence: CDR1 SGHNT, CDR2 YYREEE (reference sequence). Trimming removed 3 bases from V and 7 bases from J, with 7 bases in between. This CDR3 is 11 amino acids long. CDR3 region: CASSSHSEAFF. The DNA of the CDR3 is TGTGCCAGCAGCTCCCACAGTGAAGCTTTCTTT.

This clone was counted once. The chain couples TRBV18 to TRBJ1-2; possible D gene TRBD1, 5 bases. The CDR3 consists of 14 residues. Germline V CDR1 and CDR2: KGHSH, LQKENI. The ends were cut back, 1 base at V and 1 base at J, with 7 bases in the middle. For the CDR3, the DNA is TGTGCCAGCTCACCACAACAGGATAACTATGGCTACACCTTC. It specifies CASSPQQDNYGYTF.

The chain combines TRBV6-6 with TRBJ1-4, with 9 bases matching TRBD1. Germline V CDR1 and CDR2: MNHNY, SVGAGI (reference sequence). The V gene end was trimmed by 5 bases and the J gene end by 5 bases; junction bases not matched to a gene: 9. The CDR3 sequence is 16 residues long. For the CDR3, the DNA is TGTGCCAGCAGTCAATCGTCGACAGGGGGGAATGAAAAACTGTTTTTT. This sequence encodes CASSQSSTGGNEKLFF.

The chain uses TRBV11-2 and TRBJ2-2, with 7 bases aligning to TRBD1. This CDR3 region has 17 residues. In germline, CDR1 is SGHAT, CDR2 FQNNGV. V was pared by 1 base and J by 6 bases, with 11 bases of the junction left unmatched. The CDR3 here is CASSLVPRGRWPGELFF. As DNA, the CDR3 is TGTGCCAGCAGCTTAGTTCCAAGGGGGCGATGGCCCGGGGAGCTGTTTTTT.

The chain joins TRBV4-1 to TRBJ2-2; D ambiguous. The germline CDR1 and CDR2 sequences are MGHRA and YSYEKL. The CDR3 extends over 13 amino acids. V dropped 5 bases and J dropped 3 bases, with 7 bases sitting between them. The CDR3 DNA is TGCGCCAGCAGCGCTGATTACACCGGGGAGCTGTTTTTT. This gives the protein CASSADYTGELFF.

J is TRBJ1-2 and V is TRBV9, with 8 nucleotides matching TRBD1. The V gene's germline CDR1 is SGDLS and CDR2 YYNGEE. V shed 4 bases, J shed 0 bases, and the junction held 14 bases outside the gene matches. The CDR3 covers 18 residues. The CDR3, as DNA: TGTGCCAGCAGCCCTCGAGGGACAGGAGGCCCCTCTAACTATGGCTACACCTTC. Its protein is CASSPRGTGGPSNYGYTF.

This chain joins TRBV7-8 and TRBJ2-3; TRBD2 matches at 10 bases. V shed 4 bases, J shed 4 bases, and the junction held 8 bases outside the gene matches. Germline V gene data show CDR1 as SGHVS and CDR2 as FQNEAQ. This CDR3 spans 16 amino acids. CDR3 DNA sequence: TGTGCCAGCAGCTGGAAGGGACTAGCGTCTGCAGATACGCAGTATTTT. The encoded protein is CASSWKGLASADTQYF. Complete variable domain (other parts from reference TRBV7-8 and TRBJ2-3): GAGVSQSPRYKVAKRGQDVALRCDPISGHVSLFWYQQALGQGPEFLTYFQNEAQLDKSGLPSDRFFAERPEGSVSTLKIQRTQQEDSAVYLCASSWKGLASADTQYFGPGTRLTVL.

This clone was seen just once. The V call is TRBV29-1, the J call TRBJ2-7, with D possibly being TRBD1 or TRBD2 (5 bases each). V was pared by 7 bases and J by 2 bases, with 18 bases between. Germline V gene sequence: CDR1 SQVTM, CDR2 ANQGSEA. CDR3 length: 14 residues. CDR3 in amino acids: CSGSPAGDPYEQYF. DNA of the CDR3: TGCAGCGGCTCCCCGGCCGGGGACCCCTACGAGCAGTACTTC.

V and J are TRBV2 and TRBJ1-1; D may be TRBD1 (6 bases). Trimming removed 7 bases at V and 3 bases at J, with 18 bases between. CDR3 length: 15 residues. CDR1 is SNHLY and CDR2 is FYNNEI in the germline V gene. In DNA, the CDR3 is TGTGCCAGCAAGGGGTATGAGGGACACTACACTGAAGCTTTCTTT. It yields the protein CASKGYEGHYTEAFF.

The rearrangement joins TRBV6-5 to TRBJ1-6; TRBD1 agrees at 9 bases. V trimming: 10 bases; J trimming: 7 bases; junction bases outside the gene matches: 5. This CDR3 spans 13 amino acids. The germline V gene encodes CDR1 MNHEY and CDR2 SVGAGI. In DNA, the CDR3 is TGTGCCACGCGGACAGGGGAAAATTCACCCCTCCACTTT. It translates to CATRTGENSPLHF.

The V and J genes are TRBV2 and TRBJ1-6; no definite D call. Germline CDR1 is SNHLY and CDR2 is FYNNEI. This CDR3 is 13 amino acids long. V was cut by 3 bases and J by 8 bases, with 8 bases left in between. The CDR3 nucleotides read TGTGCCAGCAGTGACAGGCGGGATTCACCCCTCCACTTT. Translating it yields CASSDRRDSPLHF.

The chain combines TRBV7-2 with TRBJ2-3, with D perhaps TRBD2 (6 bases). The CDR3 runs 15 residues. Germline assignment: CDR1 SGHTA and CDR2 FQGNSA. V shed 2 bases and J shed 4 bases, with 13 bases lying between them. Here the CDR3 DNA reads TGTGCCAGCAGCTTAAATGGGAGGAGGTCAGATACGCAGTATTTT. Amino acids: CASSLNGRRSDTQYF.

This clone showed up just a few times. V gene TRBV6-6 combines with J gene TRBJ1-1, with D possibly being TRBD1 (6 bases). The CDR3 has 14 amino acids. Trimming left V 2 bases short and J 6 bases short, with 13 bases between. Germline assignment: CDR1 MNHNY and CDR2 SVGAGI (reference sequence). CDR3 region: CASSYTHRVAEAFF. The DNA for the CDR3 is TGTGCCAGCAGTTACACACACAGGGTAGCTGAAGCTTTCTTT.

With regard to this clone: The junction does not match germline at one end; this may be a read error. V is TRBV7-7 and J is TRBJ2-2; D is undetermined. Germline CDR1 is SSHAT and CDR2 is FNYEAQ (reference sequence). CDR3 length: 14 residues. CDR3 in DNA: TGTGCTAGCAGCTCAACACTGAACACCGGGGAGCTGTTTTTT. Protein: CASSSTLNTGELFF.

The CDR3 protein is CASSPPGPEAFF. The CDR3 region has the DNA TGTGCCAGCTCACCACCTGGACCCGAAGCTTTCTTT. The chain is built from TRBV18 and TRBJ1-1; no definite D call. The CDR3 consists of 12 residues. Germline lookup yields CDR1 KGHSH and CDR2 LQKENI. Trimming left V 0 bases short and J 8 bases short, with 7 bases between.

The V gene is TRBV9, the J gene TRBJ2-1; 10 bases match TRBD2. The CDR3 runs 15 residues. The germline CDR1 and CDR2 sequences are SGDLS and YYNGEE. Trimming cost V 0 bases and J 8 bases; bases outside gene matches: 5. CDR3 DNA sequence: TGTGCCAGCAGCGTAGTTGGGACTAGCGCAGATGAGCAGTTCTTC. This codes for CASSVVGTSADEQFF.

The V call is TRBV29-1, the J call TRBJ1-3; 9 bases fit TRBD1. V trimming: 5 bases; J trimming: 8 bases; junction bases outside the gene matches: 4. CDR1 SQVTM and CDR2 ANQGSEA come from the germline V gene. This CDR3 has 12 residues. CDR3 amino acids: CSVRDRDYTIYF. DNA of the CDR3: TGCAGCGTTAGGGACAGGGATTACACCATATATTTT.

The chain uses TRBV10-2 and TRBJ1-6; D possibly corresponds to TRBD1 (6 bases). CDR3 length equals 15 residues. Trimming stripped 4 bases from V and 10 bases from J, with 17 bases between. The germline gives CDR1 WSHSY, CDR2 SAAADI. The CDR3, as DNA: TGCGCCAGCAGTGCACGGGACACGGAACGATCACCCCTCCACTTT. This encodes CASSARDTERSPLHF.

The rearrangement joins TRBV2 to TRBJ2-7; D perhaps matches TRBD2 (6 bases). V gave up 4 bases and J gave up 6 bases, with 16 bases separating them. Germline CDR1 is SNHLY and CDR2 is FYNNEI. The CDR3 is made up of 14 amino acids. The CDR3 sequence is CASSGDSLGSEQYF. The CDR3 bases are TGTGCCAGCAGTGGGGACTCCTTAGGGTCCGAGCAGTACTTC.

This sequence joins TRBV12-5 and TRBJ1-5, with D possibly matching TRBD1 (5 bases). V dropped 0 bases and J dropped 4 bases, with 22 bases sitting between them. CDR1 is LGHNT and CDR2 is FRNRAP in the germline V gene. The CDR3 is 19 amino acids. The CDR3 nucleotides are TGTGCTAGTGGTTTGGTATGGGGTTGGGGGTTGTGGGCAAATCAGCCCCAGCATTTT. Translated, it gives CASGLVWGWGLWANQPQHF.

The rearrangement links TRBV2 to TRBJ1-1, with D uncertain. CDR3 length equals 12 residues. Germline V gene lookup returns CDR1 SNHLY and CDR2 FYNNEI. V gave up 11 bases and J gave up 1 base, with 11 bases separating them. CDR3 nucleotides: TGTGCCTTACAGCTGAGGAACACTGAAGCTTTCTTT. Amino acid sequence: CALQLRNTEAFF.

The rearrangement links TRBV27 to TRBJ1-1, with unresolved D. The germline V gene encodes CDR1 MNHEY and CDR2 SMNVEV (reference sequence). The CDR3 runs to 17 residues. V lost 11 bases, J lost 7 bases, and 32 bases lay in between. CDR3 DNA: TGTGCCTCCCGGGGTGTTTTTCGAAAATCGCTGGCCTTTGAAGCTTTCTTT. Amino acids: CASRGVFRKSLAFEAFF.

The rearrangement links TRBV6-5 to TRBJ2-7, with 9 positions matching TRBD1. This CDR3 is built from 14 residues. V was pared by 5 bases and J by 2 bases, with 4 bases of the junction left unmatched. Per germline, CDR1 MNHEY and CDR2 SVGAGI. As DNA, the CDR3 is TGTGCCAGCAGTCGACAGGGGGGCCCCTACGAGCAGTACTTC. The encoded protein is CASSRQGGPYEQYF.

The genes are TRBV18 and TRBJ2-7; TRBD1 agrees at 7 bases. V gave up 2 bases and J gave up 7 bases; unmatched junction bases: 8. CDR3 length equals 14 residues. Germline loops: CDR1 KGHSH, CDR2 LQKENI. The CDR3 DNA reads as TGTGCCAGCTCACCAAGACAGGGCCTAGGGGAGCAGTACTTC. Its protein product is CASSPRQGLGEQYF.

V is TRBV18 and J is TRBJ1-6, with 9 bases fitting TRBD1. Germline trimming cut 3 bases from V and 9 bases from J; bases unmatched to any gene: 3. Germline lookup yields CDR1 KGHSH and CDR2 LQKENI. The CDR3 sequence is 14 residues long. The CDR3 reads CASSPDRGVSPLHF. CDR3 DNA sequence: TGTGCCAGCTCACCGGACAGGGGAGTTTCACCCCTCCACTTT.

Only a few counts were recorded for this clone. This rearrangement joins TRBV18 to TRBJ1-2; 7 nucleotides align to TRBD1. CDR1 and CDR2 from the germline V gene are KGHSH and LQKENI. There are 14 residues in the CDR3. The V gene end was trimmed by 3 bases and the J gene end by 4 bases; junction bases not matched to a gene: 5. The CDR3: CASSPQGDRYGYTF. The CDR3 coding sequence is TGTGCCAGCTCACCCCAGGGGGATCGCTATGGCTACACCTTC.

This chain links TRBV7-9 with TRBJ2-7, with TRBD2 matching 8 bases. CDR1 and CDR2 (germline): SEHNR, FQNEAQ (reference sequence). J gave up 2 bases and V 5 bases, and 5 bases lay outside the gene matches. The CDR3 has 14 amino acids. The CDR3 region is CASSPAGGPYEQYF. The CDR3 DNA is TGTGCCAGCAGCCCGGCGGGGGGACCCTACGAGCAGTACTTC.

The chain links TRBV5-1 to TRBJ1-6; 7 bases align to TRBD1. V gave up 4 bases and J gave up 7 bases; unmatched junction bases: 2. The germline V gene encodes CDR1 SGHRS and CDR2 YFSETQ. This CDR3 region has 13 residues. CDR3 protein: CASSPTGNSPLHF. The CDR3, as DNA: TGCGCCAGCAGCCCGACAGGGAATTCACCCCTCCACTTT.